The 5 T cell receptor beta chains in this list originate from one sample, sequenced in a study of T cell changes during pregnancy in multiple sclerosis. Some clones are missing from TCRdb's copy, which holds only in-frame ones; the method was immunoSEQ multiplex PCR. Of 100,000 or so clones detected, around nine tenths appear once; the ten largest clones hold 1% to 1.5%. The source material was peripheral blood, sampled in the second trimester of pregnancy. The receptors derive from a female donor with multiple sclerosis, enrolled in a pregnancy study.

This rearrangement joins TRBV11-3 to TRBJ2-1; D may be TRBD2 (6 bases). The germline V and J ends were trimmed by 3 bases and 7 bases, with 16 bases remaining between them. This CDR3 is built from 15 residues. Looked up from germline, CDR1 is SGHNT and CDR2 is YENEEA. Here the CDR3 reads CASSFGLGRRNEQFF. CDR3 DNA: TGTGCCAGCAGCTTCGGGCTAGGGAGGCGGAATGAGCAGTTCTTC.

This clone appeared a single time. The chain couples TRBV18 to TRBJ2-7; 8 bases are a match to TRBD1. CDR1 is KGHSH, CDR2 LQKENI, per germline. The V and J ends lost 5 bases and 0 bases, in that order; junction bases with no gene match: 9. CDR3 size: 16 residues. The CDR3 here is CASSLRQGKSSYEQYF. Written as DNA, the CDR3 is TGTGCCAGCTCATTAAGACAGGGGAAAAGCTCCTACGAGCAGTACTTC.

The chain combines TRBV30 with TRBJ1-1, with 7 bases lining up with TRBD1. Per germline, CDR1 GTSNPN and CDR2 SVGIG (reference sequence). The CDR3 covers 11 residues. CDR3 protein: CAWDRNTEAFF. For the CDR3, the DNA is TGTGCGTGGGACAGGAACACTGAAGCTTTCTTT.

This clone was observed a single time. This sequence joins TRBV6-5 and TRBJ2-1; 9 nucleotides agree with TRBD2. This CDR3 contains 14 residues. V shed 4 bases and J 7 bases; nucleotides not matched to a gene: 5. CDR1 and CDR2 (germline): MNHEY, SVGAGI. CDR3 amino acids: CASSLRREGNEQFF. The CDR3, as DNA: TGTGCCAGCAGTTTGCGGCGGGAGGGTAATGAGCAGTTCTTC.

This chain joins TRBV5-4 and TRBJ2-5; D gene ambiguous. The CDR3 covers 16 residues. Trimming removed 4 bases from V and 1 base from J, with 17 bases in between. CDR1 is SGHNT and CDR2 is YYREEE in the germline V gene (reference sequence). Written as DNA, the CDR3 is TGTGCCAGCAGCCTTACGCCATCAGTGTTCCAAGAGACCCAGTACTTC. Its translation: CASSLTPSVFQETQYF.